Shown below are 18 T cell receptor beta chains from a single sample sequenced in a study of control samples from healthy donors and cancer patients. TCRdb's copy holds only in-frame clones and misses some; the assay was immunoSEQ multiplex PCR. This table holds around 90,000 clones, over 80% found once. Material: blood. Receptors originate from a man aged 25 to 45 in good health.

The gene calls are TRBV20-1 and TRBJ2-1; 7 nucleotides line up with TRBD1. The CDR3 loop spans 15 amino acids. CDR1 and CDR2 (germline): DFQATT, SNEGSKA (reference sequence). The J segment lost 4 bases and the V segment lost 3 bases, leaving 9 bases of the junction unmatched. CDR3 in DNA: TGCAGTGCTAGTTCAGGACAGGCTTATTACAATGAGCAGTTCTTC. It codes for CSASSGQAYYNEQFF.

The chain links TRBV2 to TRBJ1-4; D possibly corresponds to TRBD1 (6 bases). CDR3 size: 14 residues. The ends were cut back, 6 bases at V and 6 bases at J, with 14 bases in the middle. Germline CDR1 is SNHLY and CDR2 is FYNNEI. In nucleotides, the CDR3 is TGTGCCAGCAGAAATCAGGGGCGGGATGAAAAACTGTTTTTT. Protein sequence: CASRNQGRDEKLFF.

The chain combines TRBV25-1 with TRBJ2-3; TRBD2 aligns across 7 bases. This CDR3 has 18 residues. In germline, CDR1 is MGHDK, CDR2 SYGVNS. The trim removed 4 bases at V and 3 bases at J, leaving 16 bases unmatched. CDR3 protein: CASSVDKPGLGGTDTQYF. In DNA, the CDR3 is TGTGCCAGCAGTGTCGATAAACCGGGCCTCGGGGGGACAGATACGCAGTATTTT.

This clone was detected a few times. The chain uses TRBV7-2 and TRBJ2-7; 10 bases agree with TRBD1. Germline values: CDR1 SGHTA, CDR2 FQGNSA. Trimming removed 5 bases from V and 6 bases from J; junction bases left unmatched: 10. This CDR3 spans 15 amino acids. The CDR3 loop is CASSPLPGTGAEQYF. In DNA form, the CDR3 reads TGTGCCAGCAGCCCCCTACCCGGGACAGGGGCCGAGCAGTACTTC.

The chain joins TRBV7-8 to TRBJ2-5, with TRBD1 matching 11 bases. The CDR3 consists of 18 residues. CDR1 SGHVS and CDR2 FQNEAQ come from the germline V gene. J was trimmed by 0 bases and V by 4 bases; bases with no gene match: 10. CDR3: CASSSRVGTGGDQETQYF. The CDR3 coding sequence is TGTGCCAGCAGCTCCCGGGTAGGGACAGGGGGTGACCAAGAGACCCAGTACTTC.

This clone was detected many times. The rearrangement links TRBV5-1 to TRBJ1-4, with D hard to call. Trimming took 0 bases from V and 5 from J, leaving 8 bases between them. This CDR3 region has 14 residues. Germline-derived CDR1 and CDR2 are SGHRS and YFSETQ. The CDR3 DNA reads as TGCGCCAGCAGCTTGGAGGGAGGGAATGAAAAACTGTTTTTT. Its translation is CASSLEGGNEKLFF.

There are a few counts of this clone. V usage is TRBV5-4 and J usage is TRBJ2-5; D possibly corresponds to TRBD2 (6 bases). V dropped 3 bases and J dropped 5 bases, with 8 bases sitting between them. Germline V gene lookup returns CDR1 SGHNT and CDR2 YYREEE (reference sequence). The CDR3 covers 12 residues. The CDR3 here is CASSWDSETQYF. The CDR3 DNA reads as TGTGCCAGCAGCTGGGACTCGGAGACCCAGTACTTC.

The chain has TRBV27 and TRBJ1-1, with TRBD1 identical over 7 bases. The CDR3 totals 13 residues. CDR1 MNHEY and CDR2 SMNVEV come from the germline V gene (reference sequence). J was trimmed by 6 bases and V by 4 bases; bases with no gene match: 5. The CDR3 nucleotides read TGTGCCAGCAGTTCACTTGGGACAGCTGAAGCTTTCTTT. Its protein product is CASSSLGTAEAFF.

The rearrangement joins TRBV6-5 to TRBJ1-5; 7 bases line up with TRBD1. The CDR3 contains 15 residues. From germline, CDR1 is MNHEY and CDR2 SVGAGI. With 2 bases clipped from V and 3 bases from J, the junction kept 4 bases outside the gene matches. For the CDR3, the DNA is TGTGCCAGCAGTTACGGGGGACAGAACAATCAGCCCCAGCATTTT. Its translation: CASSYGGQNNQPQHF.

This clone was seen just once. The J gene is TRBJ1-2, the V gene TRBV18; the match to TRBD1 covers 9 bases. The V and J ends lost 0 bases and 4 bases, in that order; junction bases with no gene match: 9. This CDR3 is built from 17 residues. Germline V lookup: CDR1 KGHSH, CDR2 LQKENI. For the CDR3, the DNA is TGTGCCAGCTCACCACCTGCCGGGACAGGGATTCGCTATGGCTACACCTTC. Translating it yields CASSPPAGTGIRYGYTF.

The chain joins TRBV19 to TRBJ1-3; D perhaps matches TRBD1 (5 bases). CDR3 length: 11 amino acids. The germline V and J ends were trimmed by 7 bases and 9 bases, with 10 bases remaining between them. Per the germline V gene, CDR1 is LNHDA and CDR2 is SQIVND (reference sequence). This CDR3 reads CASTDGGTIYF. The CDR3 DNA is TGTGCCAGTACCGATGGGGGCACCATATATTTT.

The chain joins TRBV10-2 to TRBJ2-7, with D unclear. CDR1 WSHSY and CDR2 SAAADI come from the germline V gene. The CDR3 runs to 12 residues. V was clipped by 2 bases and J by 2 bases, with 4 bases between them. CDR3 loop: CASSETAYEQYF. CDR3 DNA sequence: TGCGCCAGCAGTGAGACAGCCTACGAGCAGTACTTC.

A single count supports this clone. The chain uses TRBV4-2 and TRBJ2-6; D is undetermined. Germline loops: CDR1 LGHNA, CDR2 YNFKEQ. CDR3 length: 14 residues. Trimming removed 3 bases from V and 3 bases from J, with 6 bases in between. The CDR3 DNA reads as TGTGCCAGCAGCCATGTAAGTGGGGCCAACGTCCTGACTTTC. Its protein product is CASSHVSGANVLTF.

This clone was observed a single time. This chain connects TRBV9 to TRBJ2-1, with 9 positions matching TRBD2. The CDR3 is 16 amino acids. The V gene end was trimmed by 2 bases and the J gene end by 8 bases; junction bases not matched to a gene: 11. In germline, CDR1 is SGDLS, CDR2 YYNGEE. In nucleotides, the CDR3 is TGTGCCAGCAGCGTGACCGGGACTAGCATGGTCCATGAGCAGTTCTTC. Its protein product is CASSVTGTSMVHEQFF.

This clone was counted once. This chain uses TRBV19 with TRBJ2-5, with 7 bases lining up with TRBD1. Germline V gene sequence: CDR1 LNHDA, CDR2 SQIVND (reference sequence). V trimming: 5 bases; J trimming: 0 bases; junction bases outside the gene matches: 3. This CDR3 is built from 14 residues. The CDR3 reads CASSRDRNQETQYF. CDR3 in DNA: TGTGCCAGTAGTCGGGACAGAAACCAAGAGACCCAGTACTTC.

The chain has TRBV7-2 and TRBJ1-5; tentative D call: TRBD1 (6 bases). The CDR3 spans 14 residues. V was pared by 6 bases and J by 0 bases, with 9 bases between. Germline CDR1 is SGHTA and CDR2 is FQGNSA. CDR3 sequence reads: CASRDRTSNQPQHF. The CDR3 DNA reads TGTGCCAGCAGAGACAGGACTAGCAATCAGCCCCAGCATTTT.

In this sample, this clone turned up once. This chain links TRBV19 with TRBJ1-6; no firm D call. This CDR3 contains 14 residues. CDR1 LNHDA and CDR2 SQIVND come from the germline V gene (reference sequence). Trimming cost V 5 bases and J 2 bases, with 7 bases left between them. The CDR3 DNA sequence: TGTGCCAGTAGTGCCGGGACCTATAATTCACCCCTCCACTTT. It specifies CASSAGTYNSPLHF. Full variable domain (rest looked up from reference TRBV19 and TRBJ1-6): DGGITQSPKYLFRKEGQNVTLSCEQNLNHDAMYWYRQDPGQGLRLIYYSQIVNDFQKGDIAEGYSVSREKKESFPLTVTSAQKNPTAFYLCASSAGTYNSPLHFGNGTRLTVT.

This chain connects TRBV9 to TRBJ2-7; 7 bases match TRBD2. This CDR3 has 15 amino acids. The germline gives CDR1 SGDLS, CDR2 YYNGEE. The junction had 8 bases not matched to a gene; V was cut back by 0 bases and J by 5 bases. The DNA of the CDR3 is TGTGCCAGCAGCGTAGTCGGTAGGGAGGGAGACGAGCAGTACTTC. Protein: CASSVVGREGDEQYF. Looking up the rest from reference TRBV9 and TRBJ2-7 gives the full variable domain: DSGVTQTPKHLITATGQRVTLRCSPRSGDLSVYWYQQSLDQGLQFLIQYYNGEERAKGNILERFSAQQFPDLHSELNLSSLELGDSALYFCASSVVGREGDEQYFGPGTRLTVT.